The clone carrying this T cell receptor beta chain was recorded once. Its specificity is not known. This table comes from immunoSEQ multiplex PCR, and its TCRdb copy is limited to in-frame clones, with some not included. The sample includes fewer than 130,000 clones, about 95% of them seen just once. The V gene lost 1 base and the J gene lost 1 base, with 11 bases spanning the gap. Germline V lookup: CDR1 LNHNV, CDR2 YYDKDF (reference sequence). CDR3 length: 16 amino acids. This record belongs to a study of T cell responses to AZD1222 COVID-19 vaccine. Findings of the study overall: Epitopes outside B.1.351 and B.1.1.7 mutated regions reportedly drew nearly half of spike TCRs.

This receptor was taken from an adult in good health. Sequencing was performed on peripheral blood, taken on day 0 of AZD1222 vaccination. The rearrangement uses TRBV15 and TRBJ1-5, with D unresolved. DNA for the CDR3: TGTGCCACCAGCAGAGGTAGGCGGAAAAGCAATCAGCCCCAGCATTTT. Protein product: CATSRGRRKSNQPQHF.